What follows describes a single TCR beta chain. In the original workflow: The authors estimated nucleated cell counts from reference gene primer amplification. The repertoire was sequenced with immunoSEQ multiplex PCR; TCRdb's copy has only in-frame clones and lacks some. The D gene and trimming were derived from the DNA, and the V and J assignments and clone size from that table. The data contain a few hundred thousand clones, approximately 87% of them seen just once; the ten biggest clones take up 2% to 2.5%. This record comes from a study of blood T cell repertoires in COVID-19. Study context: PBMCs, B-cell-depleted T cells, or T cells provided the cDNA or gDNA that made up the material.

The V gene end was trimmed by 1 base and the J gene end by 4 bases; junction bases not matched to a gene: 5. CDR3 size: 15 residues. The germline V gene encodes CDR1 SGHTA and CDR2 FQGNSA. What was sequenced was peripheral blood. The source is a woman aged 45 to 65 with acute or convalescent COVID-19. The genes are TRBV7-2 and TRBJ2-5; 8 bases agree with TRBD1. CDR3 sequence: CASSLDRGLRETQYF. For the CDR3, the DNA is TGTGCCAGCAGCTTAGACAGGGGGTTGAGAGAGACCCAGTACTTC.